This T cell receptor (beta chain) was identified in a study of blood T cell repertoires in COVID-19 (dated by TCRdb to the early 2020s). About the study as a whole: Collaborator samples came from the United States, Italy and Spain and covered acute and convalescent phases of COVID-19. The samples were drawn from two sources: the first 160 participants of the ongoing ImmuneRACE study, and 950 to 1,500 subjects contributed by 6 global collaborators. HLA class I and class II types, where available, came from metadata supplied by the sample provider rather than from assay-based typing. Sample metadata almost always included a de-identified subject ID, COVID-19 status, age in years and sex. The prospective study material was composed of cDNA or gDNA derived from T cells, B-cell-depleted T cells, or PBMCs. Subjects who had been exposed to COVID-19, were actively infected with it, or had recovered from it provided the deeply sampled blood TCRbeta repertoires that made up the dataset. The repertoires were made available in a free public database intended to serve as a resource for research on the immune response to SARS-CoV-2.

The immunoSEQ Assay, a bias-controlled multiplex PCR, was used to amplify TCRbeta CDR3 regions from genomic DNA. Per the authors' processing: Nucleated cell counts per sample were estimated from amplification of reference gene primers within the assay. To quantify the absolute abundance of each unique TCRbeta CDR3 rearrangement, sequence reads were collapsed and filtered. Productive Simpson clonality was computed per sample as the square root of Simpson's diversity index over productive rearrangements. Here the immuneACCESS table is served through TCRdb, limited to in-frame sequences with V and J called. Missing clones are a known gap in these copies; in checked studies unresolved V genes cover under half, and the rest lacks a known reason. V, J and clone size reflect that table, while D and trimming were determined from the DNA. The sample table contains 85,000 to 130,000 clones; only one count was recorded for around 90% of them. 4.5% to 6% of the sample is in the top ten clones.

General study outcomes and caveats: How much clinical and demographic metadata was included differed by source and by participant, and the metadata was provided uncurated.

About this clone: The antigen it recognizes is unknown. No clone much larger than this one lies a single base away; base qualities are absent.

Collaborating institutions collected whole blood in K2EDTA tubes following their own protocols. For TCRbeta analysis, collaborators shipped samples in one of three forms: frozen whole blood, isolated PBMCs, or DNA extracted from either of those sample types. Sample: peripheral blood. The sequence came from a man between 65 and 80 years old with acute or convalescent COVID-19.

Read as DNA, the sequence is TGCGCCAGCAGCCCGGAGGGGACAGGGGGGTATTCACCCCTCCACTTT. Its protein reads: CASSPEGTGGYSPLHF. The V gene is TRBV5-1 and the J gene is TRBJ1-6; the junction holds 11 bases that match TRBD1. V loses 4 bases at its end and J loses 8 bases; junction bases beyond the gene matches: 8. Including cysteine and phenylalanine, the CDR3 has 16 amino acids. The DNA shown is the 48-base CDR3, in frame from base 1. As encoded in the germline V gene, CDR1 is SGHRS while CDR2 is YFSETQ.